This T cell receptor (beta chain) was identified in a study of PD-L1 blockade in urothelial cancer. Study background: Males with bladder-origin urothelial cancer made up about 90% of the roughly 29 patients. In terms of prior chemotherapy, patients had received 0 to 3 regimens. Study results and limitations: Increased tumor-infiltrating T lymphocytes were recorded in patients with durable benefit.

As concerns this clone: Its specificity is not known.

Housekeeping gene amplification was the basis for quantifying FFPE tumor DNA. Clones were sequenced by immunoSEQ multiplex PCR, and TCRdb holds only the in-frame ones, with some missing. The table records around 40,000 clones, roughly a third of them present only once. The CDR3 is made up of 15 amino acids. The ends lost 4 bases at V and 3 bases at J; junction bases unmatched: 8. Germline values: CDR1 SQVTM, CDR2 ANQGSEA. The sequences come from tumor tissue, collected before atezolizumab (anti-PD-L1) treatment. The sequence came from a man between 60 and 75 years old with urothelial cancer. The V and J genes are TRBV29-1 and TRBJ1-5; 8 bases agree with TRBD1. CDR3: CSVAEDREANQPQHF. DNA for the CDR3: TGCAGCGTTGCAGAGGACAGGGAGGCCAATCAGCCCCAGCATTTT.